Shown below are 18 T cell receptor beta chains from a single sample sequenced in a study of post-analysis software for immune sequencing data. Study-level findings and limits: Five or six TRBV segments were more frequent in patients than controls; TRBV5-6, TRBV5-1 and TRBV20-1 belonged to this group.

No antigen has been identified for these receptors. cDNA libraries of TCR beta carried unique molecular identifiers. Via MiXCR, TCRdb re-called the PCR reads, giving one row per CDR3 protein. The sample records about 820,000 distinct CDR3 sequences, about 50% being singletons. The sample taken for sequencing was blood. These receptors all come from a girl aged 10 to 17 with multiple sclerosis.

This rearrangement joins TRBV15 to TRBJ1-2, with D hard to call. V gave up 0 bases and J gave up 4 bases, with 15 bases separating them. This CDR3 has 16 residues. Germline V gene lookup returns CDR1 LNHNV and CDR2 YYDKDF (reference sequence). The CDR3 loop is CATSRDESAFGYGYTF. DNA for the CDR3: TGTGCCACCAGCAGAGATGAGTCGGCCTTCGGCTATGGCTACACCTTC.

The sample holds a few counts of this clonotype. The chain links TRBV12-3 or TRBV12-4 to TRBJ2-7, with 7 positions matching TRBD1. The V gene end was trimmed by 6 bases and the J gene end by 3 bases; junction bases not matched to a gene: 5. This CDR3 has 13 residues. The CDR3 DNA sequence: TGTGCCAGCAGGAGTCGACAGGGCTACGAGCAGTACTTC. Translation gives CASRSRQGYEQYF.

There are a few counts of this clonotype. V gene TRBV6-4 combines with J gene TRBJ2-1; the match to TRBD2 covers 10 bases. Germline lookup yields CDR1 MRHNA and CDR2 SNTAGT. V lost 5 bases to trimming and J lost 9 bases; unmatched junction nucleotides: 7. This CDR3 region has 14 residues. CDR3 in amino acids: CASSSSGSISEQFF. In DNA form, the CDR3 reads TGTGCCAGCAGTTCTAGCGGGAGCATATCTGAGCAGTTCTTC.

The rearrangement links TRBV12-3 or TRBV12-4 to TRBJ2-1; 10 nucleotides line up with TRBD2. The CDR3 spans 17 residues. V lost 1 base and J lost 7; bases outside the gene matches: 10. CDR3 coding DNA: TGTGCCAGCAGTTTAGGAGTACCTAGCGGGAGAAGGAATGAGCAGTTCTTC. Its translation: CASSLGVPSGRRNEQFF.

This chain uses TRBV12-3 or TRBV12-4 with TRBJ2-4; D perhaps matches TRBD2 (6 bases). The germline V and J ends were trimmed by 6 bases and 1 base, with 7 bases remaining between them. CDR3 length equals 13 residues. The CDR3 sequence: CASSREAKNIQYF. The CDR3 region has the DNA TGTGCCAGCAGCCGGGAGGCCAAAAACATTCAGTACTTC.

V gene TRBV27 combines with J gene TRBJ1-2; no clear D. CDR3 length: 12 residues. Germline-derived CDR1 and CDR2 are MNHEY and SMNVEV (reference sequence). V lost 6 bases and J 8 bases, leaving 13 bases between the germline ends. CDR3 bases: TGTGCCAGCAGCCCGCTGGGGTTAGGCTACACCTTC. It yields the protein CASSPLGLGYTF.

The table lists this clonotype with a few counts. CDR3 sequence (DNA): TGTGCCAGCAGTCCCGAGGGGACTAGCAGCTACGAGCAGTACTTC. Its translation is CASSPEGTSSYEQYF. The chain combines TRBV27 with TRBJ2-7; 9 nucleotides align to TRBD2. Germline CDR1 reads MNHEY; CDR2 reads SMNVEV (reference sequence). The CDR3 is 15 residues long. After removal of 5 bases from V and 3 bases from J, the junction contained 8 bases not matched to a gene.

The chain links TRBV20-1 to TRBJ2-7; D not resolved. The CDR3 consists of 15 residues. The V gene lost 0 bases and the J gene lost 0 bases, with 12 bases spanning the gap. Germline V lookup: CDR1 DFQATT, CDR2 SNEGSKA (reference sequence). This chain's CDR3 is CSARDNQRSSYEQYF. The CDR3 nucleotides read TGCAGTGCTAGAGATAATCAGCGAAGCTCCTACGAGCAGTACTTC.

This clonotype was observed a handful of times. V is TRBV20-1 and J is TRBJ2-7; 8 bases fit TRBD1. The CDR3 is 15 residues long. Germline V gives CDR1 DFQATT, CDR2 SNEGSKA (reference sequence). The junction had 7 bases not matched to a gene; V was cut back by 0 bases and J by 3 bases. The DNA of the CDR3 is TGCAGTGCTAGAGATCAAGGGACAGGTCTCTACGAGCAGTACTTC. This codes for CSARDQGTGLYEQYF.

The chain recombines TRBV2 with TRBJ1-5; 9 bases map to TRBD1. The CDR3 runs to 15 residues. Germline V gives CDR1 SNHLY, CDR2 FYNNEI. V was pared by 7 bases and J by 5 bases, with 9 bases of the junction left unmatched. CDR3 sequence (DNA): TGTGCCAGCACTATCCGGACAGGGGCGGATCAGCCCCAGCATTTT. This sequence encodes CASTIRTGADQPQHF.

This rearrangement joins TRBV6-6 to TRBJ2-7; TRBD2 agrees at 11 bases. This CDR3 spans 15 amino acids. Looked up from germline, CDR1 is MNHNY and CDR2 is SVGAGI (reference sequence). V lost 6 bases, J lost 2 bases, and 6 bases stayed unmatched. CDR3 nucleotides: TGTGCCAGCAGCGATCTAGCGGGGGGCACCTACGAGCAGTACTTC. Translating it yields CASSDLAGGTYEQYF.

The J gene is TRBJ2-7, the V gene TRBV29-1; 9 bases map to TRBD1. The J call may be faulty, since TRBJ2-5 better matches the DNA end. This CDR3 contains 13 residues. Germline V lookup: CDR1 SQVTM, CDR2 ANQGSEA. The CDR3 DNA reads TGCAGCGTGAACAGGGGGCGCATAGAGACCCAGTACTTC. Translation: CSVNRGRIETQYF.

V gene TRBV5-1 combines with J gene TRBJ1-2, with 10 bases fitting TRBD1. After removal of 0 bases from V and 6 bases from J, the junction contained 8 bases not matched to a gene. The CDR3 runs to 16 residues. The V gene's germline CDR1 is SGHRS and CDR2 YFSETQ. The CDR3 spells CASSLAIDRGPDGYTF. The CDR3, as DNA: TGCGCCAGCAGCTTGGCCATAGACAGGGGGCCGGATGGCTACACCTTC.

The chain couples TRBV29-1 to TRBJ2-5, with D perhaps TRBD1 (5 bases). Between the trimmed V and J ends, which lost 1 base and 5 bases, there was a span of 11 bases. The length of the CDR3 is 13 residues. Germline V gene sequence: CDR1 SQVTM, CDR2 ANQGSEA. The CDR3 nucleotides are TGCAGCGTTGAAGTAGGGGTAGGGGAGACCCAGTACTTC. Translated: CSVEVGVGETQYF.

This clonotype has only one observation. V gene TRBV12-3 or TRBV12-4 combines with J gene TRBJ2-5; TRBD2 might be the D (5 bases). The CDR3 extends over 14 amino acids. V was pared by 6 bases and J by 8 bases, with 19 bases between. The CDR3 nucleotides are TGTGCCAGCAGCCCAGACTCTGCGAGGGAAACCCAGTACTTC. Translation gives CASSPDSARETQYF.

The V gene is TRBV5-1, the J gene TRBJ2-1; 7 bases map to TRBD2. J gave up 2 bases and V 1 base, and 12 bases lay outside the gene matches. The CDR3 sequence is 18 residues long. The germline CDR1 and CDR2 sequences are SGHRS and YFSETQ. This CDR3 is CASSLFGGSRLTYNEQFF. DNA of the CDR3: TGCGCCAGCAGCTTGTTTGGCGGGAGCCGCCTAACCTACAATGAGCAGTTCTTC.

This clonotype was found a few times. The J gene is TRBJ2-5, the V gene TRBV12-5; the D gene is possibly TRBD1 (5 bases). V lost 6 bases and J lost 4, with 21 bases in between. CDR1 is LGHNT and CDR2 is FRNRAP in the germline V gene. The length of the CDR3 is 16 residues. The CDR3 loop reads CASGKPDSPEGETQYF. Written as DNA, the CDR3 is TGTGCTAGTGGCAAGCCCGACAGCCCCGAAGGAGAGACCCAGTACTTC.

The chain's CDR3 is CASSPQGGVSSYEQYF. The DNA of the CDR3 is TGTGCCAGCTCACCTCAAGGCGGGGTGTCCTCCTACGAGCAGTACTTC. This chain uses TRBV18 with TRBJ2-7; tentatively, D is TRBD2 (6 bases). Per germline, CDR1 KGHSH and CDR2 LQKENI. This CDR3 is built from 16 residues. Trimming cost V 3 bases and J 0 bases, with 15 bases left between them.